The 2 T cell receptor beta chains listed next were all sequenced from one sample in a study of T cell responses to AZD1222 COVID-19 vaccine. Assay: immunoSEQ multiplex PCR; the TCRdb copy retains only in-frame clones and omits some. The table has fewer than 120,000 clones, approximately 90% seen once. The sequencing here drew on peripheral blood, taken on day 0 of AZD1222 vaccination. All receptors derive from an adult in good health.

V gene TRBV2 combines with J gene TRBJ1-6, with TRBD1 matching 8 bases. This CDR3 region has 17 residues. V lost 6 bases to trimming and J lost 6 bases; unmatched junction nucleotides: 13. The germline V gene has CDR1 SNHLY and CDR2 FYNNEI. In DNA, the CDR3 is TGTGCCAGCAGAGATTTTGACAGGGGAACCTTTAATTCACCCCTCCACTTT. Encoded protein: CASRDFDRGTFNSPLHF.

This clone was found a few times. At one end, the junction sequence differs from germline, possibly due to a read error. The CDR3 DNA reads TGTGCCAGCAGGGAGACATGGTTGGACTTC. It codes for CASRETWLDF. The V gene is TRBV28, the J gene TRBJ2-5; no definite D call. The CDR3 is 10 residues long. The germline V gene has CDR1 MDHEN and CDR2 SYDVKM.